This T cell receptor (beta chain) derives from a study of shared clonotypes between healthy human individuals. V lost 5 bases and J lost 3, with 14 bases in between. Germline CDR1 SGHKS, CDR2 YYEKEE (reference sequence). This CDR3 contains 14 residues. General study points: Non-shared clonotypes had lower generation probabilities than those shared by all four donors.

Method: immunoSEQ multiplex PCR; TCRdb's copy keeps in-frame clones and lacks some. The table lists 800,000 or so clones, just over 95% of them singletons. In the case of this clone: Its antigen is currently unknown.

In the naive CD8 group, cells lacked CD45RO and were positively selected for CCR7, so terminally differentiated effector memory CD45RA+ cells were left out. This sequence joins TRBV5-5 and TRBJ1-1, with D perhaps matching TRBD1 (5 bases). The sample was naive CD8+ T cells sorted from blood. The TCR originated in a man aged 25-45 years in good health. DNA for the CDR3: TGTGCCAGCAGTTACCCCGGGACGGACACTGAAGCTTTCTTT. Its translation is CASSYPGTDTEAFF.